Shown below are 18 T cell receptor beta chains from a single sample sequenced in a study of shared clonotypes between healthy human individuals. Here immunoSEQ multiplex PCR was the method, and the copy in TCRdb shows in-frame clones only, minus some. The table shows roughly 760,000 clones, with 74% occurring only once. The sample was memory CD4+ T cells sorted from blood. Regarding subset: CD45RA-negative fraction. Every receptor here comes from a woman aged 25 to 45 in good health.

The V call is TRBV2, the J call TRBJ2-5; D gene ambiguous. The CDR3 has 13 amino acids. Germline loops: CDR1 SNHLY, CDR2 FYNNEI. Trimming left V 4 bases short and J 0 bases short, with 6 bases between. CDR3 protein: CASSGPNQETQYF. CDR3 nucleotide sequence: TGTGCCAGCAGTGGTCCAAACCAAGAGACCCAGTACTTC.

This clone is a singleton in its sample. This CDR3 is CASSSGTGYDTQYF. In DNA, the CDR3 is TGTGCCAGCAGTTCCGGGACAGGGTATGATACGCAGTATTTT. The chain has TRBV27 and TRBJ2-3, with 9 bases that match TRBD1. Germline V lookup: CDR1 MNHEY, CDR2 SMNVEV (reference sequence). J gave up 6 bases and V 4 bases, and 5 bases lay outside the gene matches. CDR3 length equals 14 residues.

This clone was detected many times. The sample holds other DNA sequences that translate to the same CDR3. The V gene is TRBV5-1, the J gene TRBJ2-1; D call uncertain. From germline, CDR1 is SGHRS and CDR2 YFSETQ. V was shortened by 0 bases and J by 0 bases, with 7 bases between the two germline ends. The CDR3 runs 15 residues. CDR3 nucleotide sequence: TGCGCCAGCAGCTTGGACACCAGCTCCTACAATGAGCAGTTCTTC. The encoded protein is CASSLDTSSYNEQFF.

The rearrangement uses TRBV11-3 and TRBJ2-3; 7 positions agree with TRBD1. Germline trimming cut 5 bases from V and 4 bases from J; bases unmatched to any gene: 6. CDR3 length: 14 residues. Germline values: CDR1 SGHNT, CDR2 YENEEA. The chain's CDR3 is CASSQGQAADTQYF. CDR3 coding DNA: TGTGCCAGCAGCCAAGGACAGGCGGCAGATACGCAGTATTTT. The full variable domain, in which reference TRBV11-3 and TRBJ2-3 provide the parts outside the CDR3, is EAGVVQSPRYKIIEKKQPVAFWCNPISGHNTLYWYLQNLGQGPELLIRYENEEAVDDSQLPKDRFSAERLKGVDSTLKIQPAELGDSAVYLCASSQGQAADTQYFGPGTRLTVL.

Regarding this clone: Distinct nucleotide sequences in the sample also encode this CDR3. The chain employs TRBV2 and TRBJ1-1; D uncertain. Trimming left V 4 bases short and J 1 base short, with 7 bases between. Per the germline V gene, CDR1 is SNHLY and CDR2 is FYNNEI. The CDR3 covers 13 residues. The CDR3 region has the DNA TGTGCCAGCAGTGGAGAAAGGAACACTGAAGCTTTCTTT. Its translation is CASSGERNTEAFF. Variable domain in full (rest from reference TRBV2 and TRBJ1-1): EPEVTQTPSHQVTQMGQEVILRCVPISNHLYFYWYRQILGQKVEFLVSFYNNEISEKSEIFDDQFSVERPDGSNFTLKIRSTKLEDSAMYFCASSGERNTEAFFGQGTRLTVV.

This clone was seen ten or more times. V usage is TRBV6-5 and J usage is TRBJ1-1; perhaps TRBD1 as D (6 bases). The CDR3 runs to 14 residues. Germline CDR1 reads MNHEY; CDR2 reads SVGAGI. V lost 3 bases to trimming and J lost 5 bases, with 13 bases between them. CDR3 protein: CASSYSGGETEAFF. In nucleotides, the CDR3 is TGTGCCAGCAGTTATTCCGGGGGCGAGACTGAAGCTTTCTTT.

The chain carries TRBV30 and TRBJ2-5; weak D call: TRBD2 (6 bases). The J call may not be correct, given that the DNA end is closer to TRBJ2-7. This CDR3 has 12 residues. Germline V gene data show CDR1 as GTSNPN and CDR2 as SVGIG (reference sequence). This CDR3 is CAWSYGSHEQYF. In DNA form, the CDR3 reads TGTGCCTGGAGTTACGGGAGCCACGAGCAGTACTTC.

V is TRBV29-1 and J is TRBJ2-5; TRBD1 is a possible D gene (5 bases). Gene TRBJ2-7 matches the end of the DNA better, so the J call may be wrong. The germline V gene has CDR1 SQVTM and CDR2 ANQGSEA. This CDR3 region has 12 residues. The CDR3, as DNA: TGCAGCGTTTCTCCAGGGCCCTACGAGCAGTACTTC. This codes for CSVSPGPYEQYF.

The chain employs TRBV10-3 and TRBJ2-1; TRBD2 matches 11 bases. The CDR3 extends over 17 amino acids. Germline V CDR1 and CDR2: ENHRY, SYGVKD. J lost 8 bases, V lost 3 bases, and 12 bases had no gene match. The CDR3 DNA reads TGTGCCATCAGTGACGACCTTACTAGCGGGAGTGGGTATGAGCAGTTCTTC. Translated, it gives CAISDDLTSGSGYEQFF.

The chain uses TRBV6-6 and TRBJ1-5; 7 bases align to TRBD1. This CDR3 region has 15 residues. Germline CDR1 MNHNY, CDR2 SVGAGI (reference sequence). The V gene end was trimmed by 6 bases and the J gene end by 7 bases; junction bases not matched to a gene: 12. CDR3 DNA sequence: TGTGCCAGCAGGGGGGACAGTGGGAGCCTACAGCCCCAGCATTTT. It translates to CASRGDSGSLQPQHF.

The genes are TRBV7-8 and TRBJ2-2, with D perhaps TRBD1 or TRBD2 (5 bases each). V shed 5 bases and J shed 0 bases, with 10 bases lying between them. The CDR3 runs 15 residues. CDR1 is SGHVS and CDR2 is FQNEAQ in the germline V gene. CDR3 nucleotide sequence: TGTGCCAGCAGCCAGGGAGCCCCGAACACCGGGGAGCTGTTTTTT. Its translation: CASSQGAPNTGELFF.

This clone has a handful of counts. The gene calls are TRBV19 and TRBJ1-5; D remains ambiguous. The CDR3 runs 13 residues. Trimming pared 7 bases from V and 3 bases from J, leaving 10 bases between. CDR1 and CDR2 from the germline V gene are LNHDA and SQIVND (reference sequence). The CDR3 reads CASNLRPNQPQHF. Here the CDR3 DNA reads TGTGCCAGTAATCTTAGGCCCAATCAGCCCCAGCATTTT.

This chain connects TRBV23-1 to TRBJ2-5; possibly TRBD1 for D (6 bases). TRBV23-1 is an ORF, with its function uncertain. This CDR3 has 14 residues. Deletions cut 4 bases from V and 4 bases from J, with 13 bases between. The CDR3 region has the DNA TGCGCCAGCAGTCTAAGGGGGTGGGTAGAGACCCAGTACTTC. Its protein product is CASSLRGWVETQYF.

The chain combines TRBV19 with TRBJ2-6; D gene uncertain. Trimming took 5 bases from V and 2 from J, leaving 13 bases between them. Germline V gene lookup returns CDR1 LNHDA and CDR2 SQIVND (reference sequence). This CDR3 is built from 16 residues. This CDR3 is CASSPRFQAGANVLTF. For the CDR3, the DNA is TGTGCCAGTAGTCCACGGTTTCAGGCTGGGGCCAACGTCCTGACTTTC.

This clone has just one count. This chain links TRBV11-3 with TRBJ2-1, with TRBD1 matching 11 bases. The V segment lost 2 bases and the J segment 7 bases; nucleotides outside the gene matches: 10. This CDR3 contains 17 residues. CDR1 is SGHNT and CDR2 is YENEEA in the germline V gene. The CDR3 sequence is CASSLSGLGQGGNEQFF. The CDR3 DNA follows: TGTGCCAGCAGCTTATCCGGACTGGGACAGGGGGGGAATGAGCAGTTCTTC. The complete variable domain, with remaining parts taken from reference TRBV11-3 and TRBJ2-1, reads EAGVVQSPRYKIIEKKQPVAFWCNPISGHNTLYWYLQNLGQGPELLIRYENEEAVDDSQLPKDRFSAERLKGVDSTLKIQPAELGDSAVYLCASSLSGLGQGGNEQFFGPGTRLTVL.

J is TRBJ2-6 and V is TRBV6-5; D not resolved. Germline V lookup: CDR1 MNHEY, CDR2 SVGAGI. V was shortened by 8 bases and J by 0 bases, with 11 bases between the two germline ends. The CDR3 totals 15 residues. The DNA of the CDR3 is TGTGCCAGCGGGCAGGTCCGCTCTGGGGCCAACGTCCTGACTTTC. This translates into CASGQVRSGANVLTF.

The chain joins TRBV6-1 to TRBJ2-1; 13 bases match TRBD2. Germline assignment: CDR1 MNHNS and CDR2 SASEGT. J lost 8 bases, V lost 3 bases, and 7 bases had no gene match. CDR3 length: 16 residues. CDR3 DNA: TGTGCCAGCAGTGAGGGACTAGCGGGACCGTTCGATGAGCAGTTCTTC. Amino acids: CASSEGLAGPFDEQFF.

The V gene is TRBV28, the J gene TRBJ1-2, with 7 bases identical to TRBD1. Trimming removed 6 bases from V and 8 bases from J; junction bases left unmatched: 18. The CDR3 is made up of 16 amino acids. Germline V gives CDR1 MDHEN, CDR2 SYDVKM. CDR3: CASRTTLRGATFGYTF. As DNA, the CDR3 is TGTGCCAGCAGAACGACCCTCAGGGGGGCCACGTTCGGCTACACCTTC.